The entry that follows covers one T cell receptor beta chain sequence. CDR1 and CDR2 from the germline V gene are KGHSH and LQKENI. After removal of 5 bases from V and 2 bases from J, the junction contained 5 bases not matched to a gene. The CDR3 runs 15 residues. This record comes from a study of blood T cell repertoires in COVID-19. The assay was immunoSEQ multiplex PCR, and TCRdb's table has in-frame clones only and misses some. The table has fewer than 70,000 clones, 80% to 90% seen once. This receptor was taken from a human donor in a cohort sampled during active COVID-19. The sample taken for sequencing was peripheral blood. The chain uses TRBV18 and TRBJ2-2; 7 nucleotides line up with TRBD1. The DNA for the CDR3 is TGTGCCAGCTCAATTTACAGGGGTAACACCGGGGAGCTGTTTTTT. This sequence encodes CASSIYRGNTGELFF.